Listed below are T cell receptor beta chains from one sample, sequenced in a study of human T cells and chemical hapten exposure. TCRdb reprocessed the RACE reads via MiXCR and lists one record per CDR3 protein. The sample shows tens of thousands of distinct CDR3 sequences, roughly 12% of them seen only once. The source was whole blood, collected in connection with sensitization to the hapten diphenylcyclopropenone (DPC). Receptors originate from a woman younger than 45 with alopecia areata. Some clones in this sample may be carry-over from other donors' samples. The CDR3 runs from the conserved cysteine through the conserved F or W. A D gene is named only where the DNA matches it firmly. Size is omitted from some rows. Given values are once, few, many or a class for expanded clones.

CASSPYYNEQFF TGTGCCAGCAGCCCCTACTACAATGAGCAGTTCTTC many . TRBJ2-1 TRBV7-6
CSASVAVTDTQYF TGCAGTGCTAGTGTAGCGGTCACAGATACGCAGTATTTT few . TRBJ2-3 TRBV20-1
CASSQTGDVQPQHF TGTGCCAGCAGCCAGACAGGGGACGTTCAGCCCCAGCATTTT few TRBD1 TRBJ1-5 TRBV7-9
CASAFREWTDTQYF TGTGCCAGCGCGTTTCGGGAATGGACAGATACGCAGTATTTT few . TRBJ2-3 TRBV18
CASSLSWRLSYEQYF TGTGCCAGCAGTTTATCCTGGCGACTCTCCTACGAGCAGTACTTC few . TRBJ2-7 TRBV12-3/TRBV12-4
CSVESQVTEAFF TGCAGCGTTGAATCGCAGGTCACTGAAGCTTTCTTT few . TRBJ1-1 TRBV29-1
CATSDWLADNEQFF TGTGCCACCAGTGATTGGCTAGCGGACAATGAGCAGTTCTTC many TRBD2 TRBJ2-1 TRBV24-1
CASSLGVRPGEKLFF TGTGCCAGCAGCTTAGGTGTCAGGCCCGGGGAAAAACTGTTTTTT many . TRBJ1-4 TRBV7-9
CSASGRAGDTQYF TGCAGTGCTAGCGGGAGGGCCGGAGATACGCAGTATTTT few TRBD2 TRBJ2-3 TRBV20-1
CASSGSKGTRFLSNQPQHF TGTGCCAGCAGCGGAAGTAAGGGGACCCGCTTCCTTAGCAATCAGCCCCAGCATTTT . . TRBJ1-5 TRBV9
CASSAQQETQYF TGTGCCAGCAGCGCACAGCAAGAGACCCAGTACTTC . . TRBJ2-5 TRBV7-6
CASRATSGTPYEQYF TGTGCCAGCAGGGCGACTAGCGGAACTCCCTACGAGCAGTACTTC few TRBD2 TRBJ2-7 TRBV28
CASSLVAPPGETQYF TGTGCCAGCAGCTTAGTTGCCCCCCCGGGGGAGACCCAGTACTTC many . TRBJ2-5 TRBV11-2
CAISESFLTDEAFF TGTGCCATCAGTGAGTCGTTCCTGACAGATGAAGCTTTCTTT once . TRBJ1-1 TRBV10-3
CASSPFDGTGVNHGYTF TGTGCCAGCTCACCCTTCGACGGGACAGGGGTGAACCATGGCTACACCTTC many TRBD1 TRBJ1-2 TRBV18
CSAGDYYYTF TGCAGTGCTGGGGACTATTACTACACCTTC many . TRBJ1-2 TRBV20-1
CASSTGSSYEQYF TGCGCCAGCAGTACAGGGAGCTCCTACGAGCAGTACTTC . . TRBJ2-7 TRBV5-1
CASSRTGRRSSYNSPLHF TGTGCCAGCAGTCGAACAGGGCGGAGAAGCTCCTATAATTCACCCCTCCACTTT many . TRBJ1-6 TRBV6-2/TRBV6-3
CASRQGETQYF TGTGCCAGCAGACAGGGCGAGACGCAGTATTTT few . TRBJ2-3 TRBV6-5
CAWSPQPRLDRTW TGTGCCTGGAGTCCGCAACCCAGACTAGACAGAACATGG . . TRBJ2-3 TRBV30
CASSNGPTYEQYF TGTGCCAGCAGCAACGGGCCAACCTACGAGCAGTACTTC many . TRBJ2-7 TRBV7-2
CASSLGRQHYGYTF TGTGCCAGCAGCTTAGGGCGACAGCACTATGGCTACACCTTC many . TRBJ1-2 TRBV7-2
CSAPTSGSLFEQYF TGCAGTGCTCCGACTAGCGGGAGCTTATTCGAGCAGTACTTC many TRBD2 TRBJ2-7 TRBV20-1
CASSSLASNTEAFF TGTGCCAGCAGCTCCCTCGCATCGAACACTGAAGCTTTCTTT . . TRBJ1-1 TRBV4-2
CASSRYSGDTDTQYF TGTGCCAGTAGCCGGTATTCGGGGGACACAGATACGCAGTATTTT . . TRBJ2-3 TRBV19
CASSRRMNTEAFF TGTGCCAGCAGTCGACGTATGAACACTGAAGCTTTCTTT few . TRBJ1-1 TRBV2
CASSLAPEATQYF TGTGCTAGCAGCTTAGCGCCCGAAGCCACCCAGTACTTC few . TRBJ2-5 TRBV7-7
CAWRASGSYEQYF TGTGCCTGGAGAGCAAGCGGGAGCTACGAGCAGTACTTC few TRBD2 TRBJ2-7 TRBV30
CSARPRERTLRNEQFF TGCAGTGCTAGACCCCGCGAGCGGACACTACGAAATGAGCAGTTCTTC . . TRBJ2-1 TRBV20-1
CSVVGGSEQYF TGCAGCGTTGTTGGAGGGTCCGAGCAGTACTTC . . TRBJ2-7 TRBV29-1
CSASSGRQETQYF TGCAGTGCTAGTAGTGGCAGACAAGAGACCCAGTACTTC . . TRBJ2-5 TRBV20-1
CASITGRATNTEAFF TGTGCCAGCATCACAGGGAGGGCCACCAACACTGAAGCTTTCTTT many . TRBJ1-1 TRBV6-6
CASSQVGETQYF TGTGCCAGCAGCCAAGTAGGAGAGACCCAGTACTTC many . TRBJ2-5 TRBV14
CASSYSRGLTEAFF TGTGCCAGCAGTTACTCCCGTGGGTTAACTGAAGCTTTCTTT . . TRBJ1-1 TRBV6-5
CASSPKVLYEQYF TGTGCCAGCAGTCCCAAAGTGCTGTACGAGCAGTACTTC . . TRBJ2-7 TRBV28
CASSQGTGAYEKLFF TGTGCCAGCAGCCAAGGGACGGGGGCATATGAAAAACTGTTTTTT many . TRBJ1-4 TRBV3-1
CASSLQAGNEQFF TGTGCCAGCAGCTTACAAGCCGGGAATGAGCAGTTCTTC . . TRBJ2-1 TRBV7-3
CASSPPGRTQETQYF TGTGCCAGCTCACCACCGGGACGGACTCAAGAGACCCAGTACTTC many . TRBJ2-5 TRBV18
CASSLGQGPGKEQFF TGCGCCAGCAGCCTGGGCCAGGGGCCGGGAAAGGAGCAGTTCTTC many . TRBJ2-1 TRBV4-1
CASSFRQGPNEKLFF TGTGCCAGCAGCTTCCGACAGGGACCTAATGAAAAACTGTTTTTT many TRBD1 TRBJ1-4 TRBV7-2
CAWGQGPYTEAFF TGTGCCTGGGGACAGGGGCCGTACACTGAAGCTTTCTTT many TRBD1 TRBJ1-1 TRBV30
CASSLAPPGEQYF TGCGCCAGCAGCTTGGCCCCCCCGGGAGAGCAGTACTTC many . TRBJ2-7 TRBV5-1
CASTRLTSGNYNEQFF TGTGCCAGCACCCGACTCACTAGCGGGAACTACAATGAGCAGTTCTTC many TRBD2 TRBJ2-1 TRBV6-2/TRBV6-3
CASSPGTDRARYEQYF TGTGCCAGCAGCCCTGGGACAGATAGAGCCCGTTACGAGCAGTACTTC . TRBD1 TRBJ2-7 TRBV6-6
CASSLGLEETQYF TGTGCCAGCAGCTTGGGACTGGAAGAGACCCAGTACTTC . . TRBJ2-5 TRBV7-9
CASSFRQGSSVF TGTGCCAGCAGTTTCCGTCAGGGTTCCTCCGTCTTC many . TRBJ1-2 TRBV12-3/TRBV12-4
CASSKEHRVRSPLHF TGTGCCAGCAGCAAAGAGCACAGGGTGAGATCACCCCTCCACTTT many . TRBJ1-6 TRBV21-1
CASRPKFGEQYF TGTGCCAGCAGGCCCAAATTCGGGGAGCAGTACTTC . . TRBJ2-7 TRBV28
CASSLDRYGYTF TGCGCCAGCAGCTTGGACCGTTATGGCTACACCTTC . . TRBJ1-2 TRBV5-1
CSAREKRNTDTQYF TGCAGTGCTAGAGAGAAGAGAAACACAGATACGCAGTATTTT many . TRBJ2-3 TRBV20-1
CASSPNHSDNEQFF TGTGCCAGCAGCCCAAATCACTCCGACAATGAGCAGTTCTTC few . TRBJ2-1 TRBV7-9
CASFRAGANVLTF TGTGCCAGCTTCAGGGCTGGGGCCAACGTCCTGACTTTC many . TRBJ2-6 TRBV28
CATGGSGVSTDTQYF TGTGCCACCGGAGGGTCTGGCGTTAGCACAGATACGCAGTATTTT many . TRBJ2-3 TRBV3-1
CASSLEPRLLGSGELFF TGTGCCAGCAGCTTAGAGCCGAGACTACTCGGCAGCGGGGAGCTGTTTTTT many . TRBJ2-2 TRBV11-3
CASASGSFSSSRQETQYF TGCGCCAGCGCGAGCGGGAGTTTCTCCTCGTCGCGTCAAGAGACCCAGTACTTC many TRBD2 TRBJ2-5 TRBV5-1
CASSLGPFHNEQFF TGTGCCAGCAGCTTAGGGCCGTTCCACAATGAGCAGTTCTTC many . TRBJ2-1 TRBV7-9
CASSSAGTEWGTQYF TGTGCCAGCAGCTCCGCCGGCACAGAGTGGGGGACCCAGTACTTC many . TRBJ2-5 TRBV7-6